This T cell receptor beta chain is from a study of CD8 T cells in ankylosing spondylitis. This clonotype is labeled as medium-sized. This CDR3 has 14 amino acids. Deletions cut 3 bases from V and 1 base from J, with 10 bases between. The V gene's germline CDR1 is SGDLS and CDR2 YYNGEE. Quantitative 5'-RACE with molecular barcodes produced the TCR beta libraries. TCRdb called the 5' RACE reads again in MiXCR, with one record for every CDR3 protein. The sample holds 7,600 or so distinct CDR3 sequences; 2.5% to 3% are singletons and the top ten take around 40%. This sequence originates from a female donor with ankylosing spondylitis or in good health (not recorded which). This chain uses TRBV9 with TRBJ2-5, with D tentatively TRBD2 (6 bases). Specimen: blood, either unsorted or a sorted T cell fraction (not recorded which). The CDR3 nucleotides read TGTGCCAGCAGCGGTCGGGACTCCCAAGAGACCCAGTACTTC. It yields the protein CASSGRDSQETQYF. The whole variable domain, filled in from reference TRBV9 and TRBJ2-5, reads DSGVTQTPKHLITATGQRVTLRCSPRSGDLSVYWYQQSLDQGLQFLIQYYNGEERAKGNILERFSAQQFPDLHSELNLSSLELGDSALYFCASSGRDSQETQYFGPGTRLLVL.